This paragraph covers one T cell receptor beta chain sequence. Its antigen is as yet unknown. V lost 5 bases to trimming and J lost 5 bases, with 10 bases between them. The length of the CDR3 is 13 residues. In germline, CDR1 is SGHVS, CDR2 FNYEAQ. This entry is derived from a study of response to subunit inactivated influenza vaccine. Study-wide findings and caveats: That few new T cells are recruited by each seasonal influenza vaccination was the authors' suggestion.

Via MiXCR, TCRdb re-called the RT-PCR reads, giving one row per CDR3 protein. This sample has about 650,000 distinct CDR3 sequences, with approximately 14% found just once. The clonotype comes from a man aged 45-60 years who received an inactivated influenza vaccine. The chain is built from TRBV7-6 and TRBJ2-1; D is uncertain. Sequenced here: PBMCs from blood, sampled 11 to 12 days after vaccination. CDR3 nucleotide sequence: TGTGCCAGCAGCCGGGCATCGCACAATGAGCAGTTCTTC. Its translation is CASSRASHNEQFF. The full variable domain, in which reference TRBV7-6 and TRBJ2-1 provide the parts outside the CDR3, is GAGVSQSPRYKVTKRGQDVALRCDPISGHVSLYWYRQALGQGPEFLTYFNYEAQQDKSGLPNDRFSAERPEGSISTLTIQRTEQRDSAMYRCASSRASHNEQFFGPGTRLTVL.